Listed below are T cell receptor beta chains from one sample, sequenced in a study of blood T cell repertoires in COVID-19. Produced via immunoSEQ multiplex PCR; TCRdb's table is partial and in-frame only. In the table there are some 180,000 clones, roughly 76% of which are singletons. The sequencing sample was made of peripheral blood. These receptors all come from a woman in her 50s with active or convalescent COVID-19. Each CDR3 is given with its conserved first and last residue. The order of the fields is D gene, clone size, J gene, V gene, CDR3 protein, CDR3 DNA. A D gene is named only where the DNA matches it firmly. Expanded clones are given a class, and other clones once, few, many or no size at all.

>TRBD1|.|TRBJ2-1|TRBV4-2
CASSVQGAEYNEQFF
TGTGCCAGCAGCGTACAGGGGGCGGAATACAATGAGCAGTTCTTC
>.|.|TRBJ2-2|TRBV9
CASSAGLTPNGELFF
TGTGCCAGCAGCGCCGGACTCACCCCGAACGGGGAGCTGTTTTTT
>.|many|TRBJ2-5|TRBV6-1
CASSEPGQGSETQYF
TGTGCCAGCAGTGAACCTGGGCAGGGGAGTGAGACCCAGTACTTC
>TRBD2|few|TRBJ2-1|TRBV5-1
CASSSAGGGAGNEQFF
TGCGCCAGCAGCTCAGCGGGCGGGGGGGCAGGGAATGAGCAGTTCTTC
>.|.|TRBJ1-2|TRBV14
CASSQDLTGVYGYTF
TGTGCCAGCAGCCAAGATTTAACAGGAGTATATGGCTACACCTTC
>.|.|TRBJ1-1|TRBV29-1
CSVERGMVGTEAFF
TGCAGCGTTGAAAGAGGAATGGTGGGCACTGAAGCTTTCTTT
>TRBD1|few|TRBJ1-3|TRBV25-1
CASSAGTGVSGNTIYF
TGTGCCAGCAGTGCAGGGACAGGGGTCTCTGGAAACACCATATATTTT
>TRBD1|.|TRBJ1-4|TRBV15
CATSRDGGRGAEKLFF
TGTGCCACCAGCAGAGATGGGGGCAGGGGGGCTGAAAAACTGTTTTTT
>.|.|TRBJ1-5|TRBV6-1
CASSEVASNQPQHF
TGTGCCAGCAGTGAAGTAGCCAGCAATCAGCCCCAGCATTTT
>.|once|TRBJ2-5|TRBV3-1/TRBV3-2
CASSQAQGWPQETQYF
TGTGCCAGCAGCCAAGCACAGGGTTGGCCCCAAGAGACCCAGTACTTC
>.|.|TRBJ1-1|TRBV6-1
CASSDGTGRNTEAFF
TGTGCCAGCAGTGATGGGACTGGGAGGAACACTGAAGCTTTCTTT
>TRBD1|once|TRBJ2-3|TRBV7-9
CASSPRGPDTQYF
TGTGCCAGCAGCCCAAGGGGGCCAGATACGCAGTATTTT
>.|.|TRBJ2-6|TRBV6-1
CASSEVTGPGANVLTF
TGTGCCAGCAGTGAAGTTACAGGGCCTGGGGCCAACGTCCTGACTTTC
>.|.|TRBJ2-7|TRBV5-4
CASGPGGRGAWTEQYF
TGTGCCAGCGGCCCAGGAGGGCGGGGAGCGTGGACCGAGCAGTACTTC
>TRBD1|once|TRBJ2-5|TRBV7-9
CASSRQGAQETQYF
TGTGCCAGCAGCCGACAGGGGGCCCAAGAGACCCAGTACTTC
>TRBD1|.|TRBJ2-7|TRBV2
CASKPTGTEFYEQYF
TGTGCCAGCAAACCGACCGGGACAGAGTTCTACGAGCAGTACTTC
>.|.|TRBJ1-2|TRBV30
CAWSARGYGYTF
TGTGCCTGGAGTGCCCGGGGCTATGGCTACACCTTC
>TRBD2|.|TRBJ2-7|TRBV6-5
CASSSRTSGRHYEQYF
TGTGCCAGCAGTTCCAGGACTAGCGGGCGCCACTACGAGCAGTACTTC
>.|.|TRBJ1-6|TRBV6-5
CASSLQGSPLHF
TGTGCCAGCAGTTTACAGGGTTCACCCCTCCACTTT
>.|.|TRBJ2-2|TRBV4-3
CASSQDFDRLTGELFF
TGCGCCAGCAGCCAAGATTTCGACAGACTTACCGGGGAGCTGTTTTTT
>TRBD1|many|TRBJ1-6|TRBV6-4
CASSDSGDRGPLHF
TGTGCCAGCAGTGACTCTGGGGACAGGGGTCCCCTCCACTTT
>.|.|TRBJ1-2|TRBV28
CASSLRSGGVHGYTF
TGTGCCAGCAGTTTAAGGAGTGGAGGGGTTCATGGCTACACCTTC
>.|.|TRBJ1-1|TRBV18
CASSQGLNTEAFF
TGTGCCAGCTCCCAGGGCCTGAACACTGAAGCTTTCTTT
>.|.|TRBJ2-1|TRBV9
CASSGGRGEGGNEQFF
TGTGCCAGCAGCGGAGGTCGTGGCGAGGGTGGCAATGAGCAGTTCTTC
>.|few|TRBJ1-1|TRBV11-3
CARPGQNTEAFF
TGTGCCCGCCCTGGCCAGAACACTGAAGCTTTCTTT
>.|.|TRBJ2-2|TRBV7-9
CASSLAIIDTNTGELFF
TGTGCCAGCAGCCTAGCTATAATCGACACGAACACCGGGGAGCTGTTTTTT
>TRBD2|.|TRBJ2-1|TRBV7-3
CASSSARASGVNNEQFF
TGTGCCAGCAGCTCCGCCCGTGCTAGCGGGGTTAACAATGAGCAGTTCTTC
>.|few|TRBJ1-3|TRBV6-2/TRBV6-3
CASSPATQVSGNTIYF
TGTGCCAGCAGCCCTGCCACACAGGTCTCTGGAAACACCATATATTTT
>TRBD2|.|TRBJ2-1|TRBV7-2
CASSRSGGPWEQFF
TGTGCCAGCAGCCGTAGCGGGGGGCCTTGGGAGCAGTTCTTC
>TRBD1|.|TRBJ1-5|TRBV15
CATSRDRTGSQPQHF
TGTGCCACCAGCAGAGATAGGACAGGAAGTCAGCCCCAGCATTTT
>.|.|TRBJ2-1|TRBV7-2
CASSSHREQFF
TGTGCCAGCAGCTCTCACAGGGAGCAGTTCTTC
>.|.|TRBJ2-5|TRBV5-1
CASSLVSEETQYF
TGCGCCAGCAGCTTGGTGTCAGAAGAGACCCAGTACTTC
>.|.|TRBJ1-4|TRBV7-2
CASSLAVGVDEKLFF
TGTGCCAGCAGCTTAGCGGTAGGGGTTGATGAAAAACTGTTTTTT
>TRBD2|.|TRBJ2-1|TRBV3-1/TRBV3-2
CASSLAGTTYNEQFF
TGTGCCAGCAGCCTAGCGGGTACTACCTACAATGAGCAGTTCTTC
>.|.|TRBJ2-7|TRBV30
CAWTGSYEQYF
TGTGCCTGGACCGGCTCCTACGAGCAGTACTTC
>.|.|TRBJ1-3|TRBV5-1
CASSLGGTRSGNTIYF
TGCGCCAGCAGCTTGGGAGGGACACGCTCTGGAAACACCATATATTTT